This record looks at one T cell receptor (beta chain) sequence and its context. The authors ran a second PCR of roughly 6 to 12 cycles using a sample-barcoded 5' primer and a J-beta primer mix. All samples gave at least 2.5 million CDR3-containing paired-end reads. TCRdb processed the 5' RACE reads anew with MiXCR; each CDR3 protein has one entry. The table records about 680,000 distinct CDR3 sequences, roughly 50% of them present only once. Each individual donor underwent a draw of around 9.8 milliliters of peripheral blood. Total RNA was isolated from each sample in quantities of at least 5 micrograms. The data were obtained in a study of blood T cells in healthy people across ages. For the study at large: Per every two T cells, about one barcoded beta molecule was captured by template switching.

V lost 6 bases to trimming and J lost 3 bases, with 11 bases between them. Germline V gene data show CDR1 as SQVTM and CDR2 as ANQGSEA. This CDR3 has 12 amino acids. The TCR comes from a woman aged 60-75 years in good health. Sequencing input: blood. The chain combines TRBV29-1 with TRBJ2-5; D possibly corresponds to TRBD2 (5 bases). The chain's CDR3 is CSVGWREETQYF. The CDR3 coding sequence is TGCAGCGTAGGGTGGCGGGAAGAGACCCAGTACTTC.